The sequence of this T cell receptor beta chain was determined in a study of T cells in Graves' hyperthyroidism and ophthalmopathy. Points from the study as a whole: Most thyroid clonotypes with frequency above 0.001 were detected in blood.

RNA transcripts gave rise to amplified TCR beta CDR3 regions. HTBI primers were the set used in a first-round RT-PCR of the TCR CDR3. One entry per CDR3 protein results from TCRdb running MiXCR on the multiplex PCR reads. This table has 750,000 to 950,000 distinct CDR3 sequences, roughly 37% appearing once. The CDR3 is 11 residues long. V dropped 8 bases and J dropped 9 bases, with 13 bases sitting between them. The V gene's germline CDR1 is SNHLY and CDR2 FYNNEI. Aged 18 to 65, the patients had hyperthyroidism that was newly diagnosed and had lasted under 2 months. Uncontrolled infection, other autoimmune disease, pregnancy or lactation excluded patients. This clonotype was counted only a few times. The antigen is undetermined.

The sequenced material came from blood. The rearrangement links TRBV2 to TRBJ1-1; no firm D call. This TCR came from a man younger than 35 with Graves' hyperthyroidism. CDR3 coding DNA: TGTGCCAGCCAATATGCCTATAAAGCTTTCTTT. Translating it yields CASQYAYKAFF.